The next 7 T cell receptor beta chains were all read from a single sample in a study of CD8+CD57+ T cells in acquired aplastic anemia. Genomic DNA constituted the template upon which TCR beta VDJ and CDR3 profiling was performed. TCRdb used MiXCR to reprocess the reads, holding one entry per CDR3 protein. The repertoire holds fewer than 200,000 distinct CDR3 sequences, with about 64% as singletons. An expansion of CD8+CD57+ cells by flow cytometry had been shown in patients chosen for sequencing. The sequenced material came from sorted CD4+, CD8+, or CD8+CD57+ T cells (not recorded which) from PBMCs. Every receptor here comes from a human donor with aplastic anemia.

The J gene is TRBJ1-1, the V gene TRBV12-3 or TRBV12-4; D not resolved. V was pared by 2 bases and J by 4 bases, with 5 bases between. The CDR3 extends over 12 amino acids. This chain's CDR3 is CASSLWGTEAFF. The CDR3 DNA follows: TGTGCCAGCAGTTTATGGGGCACTGAAGCTTTCTTT.

This clonotype was seen just once. This chain uses TRBV9 with TRBJ2-7; TRBD1 aligns across 9 bases. CDR1 SGDLS and CDR2 YYNGEE come from the germline V gene. This CDR3 spans 14 amino acids. V trimming: 4 bases; J trimming: 5 bases; junction bases outside the gene matches: 7. The CDR3 DNA sequence: TGTGCCAGCAGCTTAGGGACAGGGCACCACGAGCAGTACTTC. This sequence encodes CASSLGTGHHEQYF.

This sequence joins TRBV9 and TRBJ2-5; D is possibly TRBD1 (5 bases). The CDR3 is 15 residues long. CDR1 and CDR2 from the germline V gene are SGDLS and YYNGEE. V was shortened by 0 bases and J by 2 bases, with 11 bases between the two germline ends. CDR3 amino acids: CASSVDGADQETQYF. CDR3 nucleotides: TGTGCCAGCAGCGTAGATGGGGCGGATCAAGAGACCCAGTACTTC.

The chain has TRBV9 and TRBJ1-2; perhaps TRBD1 as D (5 bases). The ends were cut back, 3 bases at V and 7 bases at J, with 13 bases in the middle. The CDR3 length is 13 residues. Germline V CDR1 and CDR2: SGDLS, YYNGEE. Here the CDR3 DNA reads TGTGCCAGCAGCGCGGGACTTTCTCGTGGCTACACCTTC. It encodes CASSAGLSRGYTF.

Comment on this clonotype: The junction departs from germline at one end; a sequencing error may be responsible. Written as DNA, the CDR3 is TGCAGTGCCAGAACAGGCGACCTGGGCACTGAAGATTTCTTT. Translation: CSARTGDLGTEDFF. The chain combines TRBV20-1 with TRBJ1-1; D might be TRBD1 (5 bases). The CDR3 covers 14 residues. Germline values: CDR1 DFQATT, CDR2 SNEGSKA (reference sequence).

The chain couples TRBV19 to TRBJ2-3, with no clear D. V dropped 1 base and J dropped 5 bases, with 7 bases sitting between them. Germline lookup yields CDR1 LNHDA and CDR2 SQIVND (reference sequence). The CDR3 runs 13 residues. CDR3 DNA: TGTGCCAGTAGTATAGGGGCCCGAGATACGCAGTATTTT. Protein sequence: CASSIGARDTQYF.

The chain couples TRBV19 to TRBJ2-3, with D perhaps TRBD2 (5 bases). Trimming took off 10 bases at V and 3 bases at J, with 5 bases between the two ends. The CDR3 is 10 residues long. Germline V gene sequence: CDR1 LNHDA, CDR2 SQIVND (reference sequence). Here the CDR3 DNA reads TGTGCCACGGGGACAGATACGCAGTATTTT. Its translation is CATGTDTQYF.